This T cell receptor (beta chain) comes out of a study of shared clonotypes between healthy human individuals. Looking at the study overall: The composition of the donors was a couple of women and a few men aged 18 to 49. Per donor, CD8 memory used one plate, CD8 naive used two, CD4 memory used three and CD4 naive used three.

The assay was immunoSEQ multiplex PCR, and TCRdb's table has in-frame clones only and misses some. The sample contains more than 150,000 clones, 90% to 95% of which appear only once. Broader study findings: Clonotypes which were not shared had lower generation probabilities than clonotypes that all four donors shared.

Comments on this clone: Its target is not known.

Sequenced sample: naive CD4+ T cells sorted from blood. Subset given: CD45RA+ positively selected. This TCR was recovered from a woman aged 25 to 39 in good health.

This chain's CDR3 is CASSNTGELFF. The CDR3 coding sequence is TGTGCCAGCAGTAACACCGGGGAGCTGTTTTTT. The chain combines TRBV6-5 with TRBJ2-2; D uncertain. Germline CDR1 is MNHEY and CDR2 is SVGAGI. With 5 bases removed from V and 2 bases from J, the gap between germline ends came to 0 bases. This CDR3 has 11 amino acids.